A single T cell receptor beta chain is shown here with its context. This entry is derived from a study of control samples from healthy donors and cancer patients. V lost 7 bases and J 0 bases, leaving 16 bases between the germline ends. This CDR3 comprises 16 residues. The germline gives CDR1 SNHLY, CDR2 FYNNEI. Generated by immunoSEQ multiplex PCR, the TCRdb table keeps only in-frame clones and is missing some. The profile shows 140,000 or so clones, 75% to 95% of them singletons. The TCR comes from a man between 25 and 39 years old in good health. The J gene is TRBJ2-1, the V gene TRBV2; tentatively, D is TRBD2 (7 bases). Sequences were obtained from blood. The CDR3 DNA reads TGTGCCAGCAATGGGGGGGGGCCTAGCTCCTACAATGAGCAGTTCTTC. Its protein product is CASNGGGPSSYNEQFF.